This T cell receptor beta chain was documented in a study of blood T cell repertoires in COVID-19. Study in general: Sources were T cells, B-cell-depleted T cells, or PBMCs; the material itself was cDNA or gDNA.

In the original processing: Quantification of nucleated cells was approximated via reference gene primer amplification. Produced via immunoSEQ multiplex PCR; TCRdb's table is partial and in-frame only. D and trimming were read from the DNA, whereas the V and J calls and clone size are those reported in that table. The sample includes about 380,000 clones, 81% of them seen just once. Source material: peripheral blood. The TCR originated in a human donor with acute or convalescent COVID-19. The donor label of this sample is uncertain.

CDR3 in DNA: TGCGCCAGCAGCAGGACAGGGGGCATAGGAAACACCATATATTTT. Its protein is CASSRTGGIGNTIYF. The chain couples TRBV5-1 to TRBJ1-3; the match to TRBD1 covers 11 bases. This CDR3 region has 15 residues. With 4 bases clipped from V and 4 bases from J, the junction kept 4 bases outside the gene matches. Per the germline V gene, CDR1 is SGHRS and CDR2 is YFSETQ.